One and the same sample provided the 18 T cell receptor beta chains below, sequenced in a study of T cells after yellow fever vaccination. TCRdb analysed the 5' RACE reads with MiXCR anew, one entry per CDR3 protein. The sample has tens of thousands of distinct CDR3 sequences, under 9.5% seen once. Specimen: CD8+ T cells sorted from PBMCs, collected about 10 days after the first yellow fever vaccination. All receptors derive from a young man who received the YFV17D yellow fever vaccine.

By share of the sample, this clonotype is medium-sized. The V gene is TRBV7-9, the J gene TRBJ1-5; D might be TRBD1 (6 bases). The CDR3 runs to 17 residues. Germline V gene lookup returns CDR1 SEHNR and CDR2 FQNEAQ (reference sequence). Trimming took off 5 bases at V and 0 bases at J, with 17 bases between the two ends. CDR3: CASSSYEGGYSNQPQHF. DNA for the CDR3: TGTGCCAGCAGCAGTTACGAAGGGGGATATAGCAATCAGCCCCAGCATTTT.

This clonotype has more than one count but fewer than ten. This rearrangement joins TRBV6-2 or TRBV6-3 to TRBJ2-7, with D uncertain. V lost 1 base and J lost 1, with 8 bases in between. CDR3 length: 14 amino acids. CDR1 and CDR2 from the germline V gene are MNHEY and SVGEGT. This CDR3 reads CASSYYSPSYEQYF. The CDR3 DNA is TGTGCCAGCAGTTACTACAGCCCATCCTACGAGCAGTACTTC.

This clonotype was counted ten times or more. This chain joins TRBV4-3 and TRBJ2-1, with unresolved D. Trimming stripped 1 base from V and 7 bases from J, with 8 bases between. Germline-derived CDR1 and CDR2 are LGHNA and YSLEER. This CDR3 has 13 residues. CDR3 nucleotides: TGCGCCAGCAGCCAAGTATACGGGAATGAGCAGTTCTTC. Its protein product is CASSQVYGNEQFF.

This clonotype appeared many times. The CDR3 is CASTYSGLSTEAFF. In DNA, the CDR3 is TGTGCCAGCACCTACAGTGGATTGAGCACTGAAGCTTTCTTT. This chain uses TRBV12-3 or TRBV12-4 with TRBJ1-1, with unresolved D. Deletions cut 7 bases from V and 4 bases from J, with 16 bases between. This CDR3 is 14 amino acids long.

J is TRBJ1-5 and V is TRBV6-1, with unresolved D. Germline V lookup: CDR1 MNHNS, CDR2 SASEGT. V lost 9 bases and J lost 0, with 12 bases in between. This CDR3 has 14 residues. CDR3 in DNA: TGTGCCAGTAGATCTGGGGTTAGCAATCAGCCCCAGCATTTT. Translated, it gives CASRSGVSNQPQHF.

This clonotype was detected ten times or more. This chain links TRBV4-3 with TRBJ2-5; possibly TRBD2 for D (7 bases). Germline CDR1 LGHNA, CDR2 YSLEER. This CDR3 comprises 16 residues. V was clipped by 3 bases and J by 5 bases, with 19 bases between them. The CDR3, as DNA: TGCGCCAGCAGCCAGGATAGGACTGGGGGGGGCGAGACCCAGTACTTC. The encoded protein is CASSQDRTGGGETQYF.

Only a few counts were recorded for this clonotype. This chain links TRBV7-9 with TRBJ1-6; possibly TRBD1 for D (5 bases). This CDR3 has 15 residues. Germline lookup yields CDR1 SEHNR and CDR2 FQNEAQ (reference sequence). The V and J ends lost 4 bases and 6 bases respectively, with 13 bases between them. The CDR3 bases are TGTGCCAGCAGCTCCCCGGACAACTCTAATTCACCCCTCCACTTT. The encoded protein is CASSSPDNSNSPLHF.

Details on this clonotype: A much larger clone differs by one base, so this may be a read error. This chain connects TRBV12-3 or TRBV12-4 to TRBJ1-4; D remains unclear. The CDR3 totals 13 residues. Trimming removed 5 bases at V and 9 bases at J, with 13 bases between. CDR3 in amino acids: CASSPTGKKKLFF. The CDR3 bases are TGTGCCAGCAGTCCTACGGGGAAGAAAAAACTGTTTTTT.

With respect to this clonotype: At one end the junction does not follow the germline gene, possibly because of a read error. The CDR3 DNA is TGTGCCGGCAGCTTAGGGCCCCTATACGAGCAGTACTTC. As protein: CAGSLGPLYEQYF. The genes are TRBV13 and TRBJ2-7; the D is unclear. Germline loops: CDR1 PRHDT, CDR2 FYEKMQ (reference sequence). This CDR3 region has 13 residues. Full variable domain (outside the CDR3, taken from reference TRBV13 and TRBJ2-7): AAGVIQSPRHLIKEKRETATLKCYPIPRHDTVYWYQQGPGQDPQFLISFYEKMQSDKGSIPDRFSAQQFSDYHSELNMSSLELGDSALYFCAGSLGPLYEQYFGPGTRLTVT.

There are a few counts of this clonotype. The CDR3 DNA reads as TGTGCCAGCAGCCCTCCCGAGGGGACCCAGTACTTC. This sequence encodes CASSPPEGTQYF. The chain is built from TRBV7-9 and TRBJ2-5; weak D call: TRBD2 (5 bases). Germline-derived CDR1 and CDR2 are SEHNR and FQNEAQ (reference sequence). Deletions cut 5 bases from V and 7 bases from J, with 11 bases between. CDR3 length: 12 residues.

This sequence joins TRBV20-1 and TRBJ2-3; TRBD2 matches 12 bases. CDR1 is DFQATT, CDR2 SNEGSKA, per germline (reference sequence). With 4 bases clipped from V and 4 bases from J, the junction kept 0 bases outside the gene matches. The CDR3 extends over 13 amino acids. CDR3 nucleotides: TGCAGTGCTACTAGCGGGGGGGCAGATACGCAGTATTTT. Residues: CSATSGGADTQYF.

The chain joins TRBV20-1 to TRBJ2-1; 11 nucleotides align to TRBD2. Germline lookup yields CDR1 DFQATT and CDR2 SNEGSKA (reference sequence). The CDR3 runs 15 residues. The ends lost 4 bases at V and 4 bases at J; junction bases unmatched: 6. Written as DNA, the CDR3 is TGCAGTGCTATTCACCGACTAGCGGGGTACAATGAGCAGTTCTTC. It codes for CSAIHRLAGYNEQFF.

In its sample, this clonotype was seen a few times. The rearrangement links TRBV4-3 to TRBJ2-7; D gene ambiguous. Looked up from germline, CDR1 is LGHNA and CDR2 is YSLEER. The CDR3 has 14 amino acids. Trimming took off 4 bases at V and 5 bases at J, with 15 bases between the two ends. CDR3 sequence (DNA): TGCGCCAGCAGCCCCTCTCGAAGGGCCCACGAGCAGTACTTC. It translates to CASSPSRRAHEQYF.

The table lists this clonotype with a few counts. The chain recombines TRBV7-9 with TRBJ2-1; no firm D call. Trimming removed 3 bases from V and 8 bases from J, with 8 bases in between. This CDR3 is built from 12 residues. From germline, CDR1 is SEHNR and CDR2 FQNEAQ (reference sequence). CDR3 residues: CASSFMSDEQFF. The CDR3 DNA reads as TGTGCCAGCAGCTTTATGAGCGATGAGCAGTTCTTC.

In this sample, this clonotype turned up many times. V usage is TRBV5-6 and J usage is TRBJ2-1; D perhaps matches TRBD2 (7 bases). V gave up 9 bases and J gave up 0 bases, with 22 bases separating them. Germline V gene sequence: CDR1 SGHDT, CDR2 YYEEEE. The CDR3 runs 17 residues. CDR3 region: CATSVGGRPSSYNEQFF. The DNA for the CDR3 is TGTGCCACTTCCGTCGGGGGGCGCCCGAGCTCCTACAATGAGCAGTTCTTC.

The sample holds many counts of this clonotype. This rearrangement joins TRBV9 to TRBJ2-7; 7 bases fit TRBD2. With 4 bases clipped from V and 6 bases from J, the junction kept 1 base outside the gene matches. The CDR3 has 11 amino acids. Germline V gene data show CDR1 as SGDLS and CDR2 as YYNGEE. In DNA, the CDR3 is TGTGCCAGCAGCACGGGGGGCGAGCAGTACTTC. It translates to CASSTGGEQYF.

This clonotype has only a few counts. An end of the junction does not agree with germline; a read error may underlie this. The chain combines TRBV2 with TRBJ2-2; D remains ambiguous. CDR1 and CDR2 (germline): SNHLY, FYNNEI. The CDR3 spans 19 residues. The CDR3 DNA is TGTGCCTGCAGTTCCACATCCGGACCAACCCTAACTAAAGTCGGGGAGCTGTTTTTT. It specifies CACSSTSGPTLTKVGELFF.

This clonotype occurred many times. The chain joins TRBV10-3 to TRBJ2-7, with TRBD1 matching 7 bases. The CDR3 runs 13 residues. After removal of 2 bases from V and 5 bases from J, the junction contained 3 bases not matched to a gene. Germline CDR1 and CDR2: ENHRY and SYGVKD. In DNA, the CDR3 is TGTGCCATCAGTGAGAGGGGGCGCAACGAGCAGTACTTC. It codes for CAISERGRNEQYF.